This TCR beta chain originates from a study of blood T cell repertoires in COVID-19. Study-level information: The study drew acute and convalescent COVID-19 samples from the United States, Italy and Spain.

Sequencing was performed with immunoSEQ multiplex PCR; in TCRdb, only in-frame clones are kept and a portion is missing. The table has some 200,000 clones, around 84% seen once; the top ten hold roughly 2.8%. Germline lookup yields CDR1 MNHEY and CDR2 SMNVEV (reference sequence). The junction had 6 bases not matched to a gene; V was cut back by 6 bases and J by 3 bases. This CDR3 region has 14 residues. This TCR was sampled from a man aged 45-60 years who had recovered from COVID-19. The rearrangement uses TRBV27 and TRBJ1-1; 8 bases agree with TRBD1. Sequencing was done on a sample of peripheral blood. The CDR3 DNA follows: TGTGCCAGCAGGGACAGGGAAATCGACACTGAAGCTTTCTTT. It is translated as CASRDREIDTEAFF.